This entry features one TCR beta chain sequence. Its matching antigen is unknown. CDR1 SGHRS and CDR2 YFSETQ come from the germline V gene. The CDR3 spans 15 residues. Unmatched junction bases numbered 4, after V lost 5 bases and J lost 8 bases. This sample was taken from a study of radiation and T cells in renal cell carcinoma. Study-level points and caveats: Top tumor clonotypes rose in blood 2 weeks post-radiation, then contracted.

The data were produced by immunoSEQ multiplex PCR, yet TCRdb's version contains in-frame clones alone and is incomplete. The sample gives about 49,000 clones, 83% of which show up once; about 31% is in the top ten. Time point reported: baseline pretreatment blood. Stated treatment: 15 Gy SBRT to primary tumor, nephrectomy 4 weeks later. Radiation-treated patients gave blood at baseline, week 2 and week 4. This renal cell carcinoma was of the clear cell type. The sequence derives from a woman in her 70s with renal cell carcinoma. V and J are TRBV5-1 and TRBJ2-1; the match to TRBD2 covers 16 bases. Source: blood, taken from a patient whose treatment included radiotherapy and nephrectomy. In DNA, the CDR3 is TGCGCCAGCAGAATCGGGACTAGCGGGAGGGATGAGCAGTTCTTC. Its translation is CASRIGTSGRDEQFF. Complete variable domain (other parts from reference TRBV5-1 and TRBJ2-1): KAGVTQTPRYLIKTRGQQVTLSCSPISGHRSVSWYQQTPGQGLQFLFEYFSETQRNKGNFPGRFSGRQFSNSRSEMNVSTLELGDSALYLCASRIGTSGRDEQFFGPGTRLTVL.